The 18 T cell receptor beta chains below all came from one sample that was sequenced in a study of glioma-infiltrating T cells after dendritic cell vaccination (dated by TCRdb to 2016 to 2018). Library preparation was by the immunoSEQ multiplex PCR assay. TCRdb provides this immuneACCESS table in a form limited to in-frame rearrangements. Some clones are lacking; in checked studies, under half of them reflect an unresolved V gene, and why the rest are absent is not known. The sample table lists about 99,000 clones, roughly four fifths of them with a count of one. 10% to 15% of the sample goes to the ten largest clones. The input for sequencing was blood, taken before dendritic cell vaccination. The receptors were gathered from a human donor with glioblastoma.

The chain recombines TRBV4-2 with TRBJ2-1, with 11 nucleotides matching TRBD2. CDR1 is LGHNA, CDR2 YNFKEQ, per germline. This CDR3 comprises 17 residues. Germline trimming cut 0 bases from V and 4 bases from J; bases unmatched to any gene: 5. The CDR3 DNA reads TGTGCCAGCAGCCAAGAATCCGGGACTAGCGGTTACAATGAGCAGTTCTTC. As protein: CASSQESGTSGYNEQFF.

The chain uses TRBV11-3 and TRBJ1-1, with TRBD1 matching 7 bases. With 0 bases clipped from V and 4 bases from J, the junction kept 14 bases outside the gene matches. Germline V gives CDR1 SGHNT, CDR2 YENEEA. There are 18 residues in the CDR3. The CDR3 sequence is CASSLDRGAGFEPTEAFF. The DNA for the CDR3 is TGTGCCAGCAGCTTAGACAGGGGGGCTGGGTTTGAGCCCACTGAAGCTTTCTTT.

V gene TRBV9 combines with J gene TRBJ1-2; D is ambiguous. Germline V gene lookup returns CDR1 SGDLS and CDR2 YYNGEE. The CDR3 totals 13 residues. Between the trimmed V and J ends, which lost 4 bases and 7 bases, there was a span of 14 bases. The CDR3 DNA reads as TGTGCCAGCAGCCCCCTCTCGCTCAGTGGCTACACCTTC. It encodes CASSPLSLSGYTF.

The genes are TRBV10-3 and TRBJ2-1; D might be TRBD1 (5 bases). Germline V gene lookup returns CDR1 ENHRY and CDR2 SYGVKD. V was clipped by 4 bases and J by 8 bases, with 15 bases between them. CDR3 length equals 14 residues. For the CDR3, the DNA is TGTGCCATCAGTGGACGCCGCCAGGGCGATGAGCAGTTCTTC. Residues: CAISGRRQGDEQFF.

Many counts were recorded for this clone. This chain uses TRBV10-1 with TRBJ2-1; a weak D match, TRBD1 (6 bases). CDR1 and CDR2 from the germline V gene are WNHNN and SYGVQD (reference sequence). This CDR3 has 12 amino acids. V was pared by 5 bases and J by 8 bases, with 10 bases between. As DNA, the CDR3 is TGCGCCAGCAGTCCGAACAGGGATGAGCAGTTCTTC. This codes for CASSPNRDEQFF.

This clone was observed a few times. The chain employs TRBV5-6 and TRBJ1-5; no firm D call. Trimming removed 5 bases at V and 0 bases at J, with 12 bases between. The germline V gene encodes CDR1 SGHDT and CDR2 YYEEEE. The CDR3 totals 15 residues. This chain's CDR3 is CASRAHGLSNQPQHF. The CDR3 DNA reads TGTGCCAGCAGAGCGCACGGCCTTAGCAATCAGCCCCAGCATTTT.

The gene calls are TRBV11-2 and TRBJ1-2; 7 bases line up with TRBD1. V shed 5 bases, J shed 3 bases, and the junction held 3 bases outside the gene matches. Germline assignment: CDR1 SGHAT and CDR2 FQNNGV. The CDR3 sequence is 13 residues long. The CDR3 protein is CASSLGQDYGYTF. The CDR3 DNA reads as TGTGCCAGCAGCCTTGGACAGGACTATGGCTACACCTTC.

This clone has ten or more counts. V and J are TRBV7-9 and TRBJ1-1, with 8 bases identical to TRBD1. With 5 bases clipped from V and 1 base from J, the junction kept 9 bases outside the gene matches. Germline assignment: CDR1 SEHNR and CDR2 FQNEAQ (reference sequence). The length of the CDR3 is 16 residues. The DNA of the CDR3 is TGTGCCAGCAGCGCTGGACAGGGTCGACAGAACACTGAAGCTTTCTTT. It encodes CASSAGQGRQNTEAFF.

The chain uses TRBV2 and TRBJ2-1; TRBD1 agrees at 9 bases. In germline, CDR1 is SNHLY, CDR2 FYNNEI. The CDR3 runs 16 residues. With V trimmed by 10 bases and J by 5 bases, 15 bases remained unmatched. The CDR3: CAIRSLTGGPHNEQFF. CDR3 sequence (DNA): TGTGCCATCCGGTCTCTCACAGGGGGCCCTCACAATGAGCAGTTCTTC.

This sequence joins TRBV6-1 and TRBJ1-1; D gene unclear. The CDR3 has 14 residues. In germline, CDR1 is MNHNS, CDR2 SASEGT. V was shortened by 8 bases and J by 0 bases, with 13 bases between the two germline ends. CDR3 bases: TGTGCCAGCTTGAGCGGATTCATGAACACTGAAGCTTTCTTT. It specifies CASLSGFMNTEAFF.

The V gene is TRBV6-1, the J gene TRBJ2-7, with D possibly TRBD1 on 6 matching bases. Trimming cost V 7 bases and J 7 bases, with 17 bases left between them. The CDR3 is 13 residues long. Germline V gene data show CDR1 as MNHNS and CDR2 as SASEGT. CDR3 region: CASTLQGSGEQYF. CDR3 in DNA: TGTGCCAGCACCCTACAGGGATCGGGAGAGCAGTACTTC.

Remarks on this clone: The junction and the germline gene differ at one end; a read error may be behind it. The sample has other DNA sequences that encode this CDR3 too. The V gene is TRBV7-9, the J gene TRBJ1-5; TRBD1 is a possible D gene (6 bases). The germline CDR1 and CDR2 sequences are SEHNR and FQNEAQ (reference sequence). This CDR3 contains 18 residues. This CDR3 reads CASSDSRQGRFSNQPQHF. DNA for the CDR3: TGTGCCAGCAGCGATAGTCGGCAGGGGCGTTTTAGCAACCAGCCCCAGCATTTT. Based on the CDR3 plus reference TRBV7-9 and TRBJ1-5, the full variable domain is DTGVSQNPRHKITKRGQNVTFRCDPISEHNRLYWYRQTLGQGPEFLTYFQNEAQLEKSRLLSDRFSAERPKGSFSTLEIQRTEQGDSAMYLCASSDSRQGRFSNQPQHFGDGTRLSIL.

This clone has just a few counts. The chain is built from TRBV10-1 and TRBJ1-1, with D unclear. CDR1 and CDR2 from the germline V gene are WNHNN and SYGVQD (reference sequence). V lost 5 bases, J lost 1 base, and 8 bases lay in between. The CDR3 extends over 13 amino acids. The CDR3 protein is CASSKSRNTEAFF. CDR3 sequence (DNA): TGCGCCAGCAGTAAAAGTAGGAACACTGAAGCTTTCTTT.

This clone was counted a few times. The genes are TRBV10-3 and TRBJ2-1; 8 bases fit TRBD1. Germline V CDR1 and CDR2: ENHRY, SYGVKD. J lost 0 bases, V lost 0 bases, and 1 base had no gene match. The CDR3 consists of 16 residues. The DNA for the CDR3 is TGTGCCATCAGTGAGTCTACAGGGGGCTCCTACAATGAGCAGTTCTTC. It encodes CAISESTGGSYNEQFF.

V is TRBV6-6 and J is TRBJ1-2; D might be TRBD1 (6 bases). V dropped 0 bases and J dropped 7 bases, with 18 bases sitting between them. The CDR3 spans 16 residues. Germline V gene lookup returns CDR1 MNHNY and CDR2 SVGAGI (reference sequence). The chain's CDR3 is CASSYSAGVRSGGYTF. CDR3 DNA sequence: TGTGCCAGCAGTTACTCAGCAGGGGTGCGGAGCGGTGGCTACACCTTC.

The CDR3 DNA follows: TGTGCCCTGACAGGGGGCGTTAATTCACCCCTCCACTTT. This gives the protein CALTGGVNSPLHF. V usage is TRBV30 and J usage is TRBJ1-6; TRBD1 aligns across 10 bases. V was pared by 8 bases and J by 6 bases, with 4 bases of the junction left unmatched. The CDR3 extends over 13 amino acids. Germline V gives CDR1 GTSNPN, CDR2 SVGIG (reference sequence).

The V gene is TRBV5-6, the J gene TRBJ1-1; 10 bases fit TRBD1. This CDR3 is built from 15 residues. The V gene end was trimmed by 0 bases and the J gene end by 6 bases; junction bases not matched to a gene: 5. The germline gives CDR1 SGHDT, CDR2 YYEEEE. The CDR3 coding sequence is TGTGCCAGCAGCTTGGTAGACAGGGGGCGCCCTGAAGCTTTCTTT. Residues: CASSLVDRGRPEAFF.

The rearrangement links TRBV10-1 to TRBJ1-1; D not certain. The CDR3 covers 14 residues. V was cut by 10 bases and J by 0 bases, with 15 bases left in between. Germline CDR1 is WNHNN and CDR2 is SYGVQD (reference sequence). CDR3 DNA: TGCGCCACCCGAGCGGGTGATATGAACACTGAAGCTTTCTTT. It specifies CATRAGDMNTEAFF.